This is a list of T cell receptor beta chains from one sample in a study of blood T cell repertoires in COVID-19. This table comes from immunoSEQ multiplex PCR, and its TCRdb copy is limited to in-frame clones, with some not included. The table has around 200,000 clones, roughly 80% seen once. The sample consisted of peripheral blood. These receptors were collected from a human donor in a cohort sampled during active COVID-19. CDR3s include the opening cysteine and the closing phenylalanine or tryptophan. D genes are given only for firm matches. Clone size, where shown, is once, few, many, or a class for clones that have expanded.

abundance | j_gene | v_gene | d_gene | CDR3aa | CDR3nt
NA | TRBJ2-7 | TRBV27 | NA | CASSPGRTGYEQYF | TGTGCCAGCAGTCCCGGACGTACAGGGTACGAGCAGTACTTC
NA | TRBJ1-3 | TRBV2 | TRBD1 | CASSDRALGNTIYF | TGTGCCAGCAGCGACAGGGCCCTTGGAAACACCATATATTTT
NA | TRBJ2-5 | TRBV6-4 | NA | CATAEEASQETQYF | TGTGCCACAGCGGAAGAGGCCTCCCAAGAGACCCAGTACTTC
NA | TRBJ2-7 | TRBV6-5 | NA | CASYRRPYEQYF | TGTGCCAGCTACAGGCGTCCCTACGAGCAGTACTTC
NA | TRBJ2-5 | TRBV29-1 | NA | CSVEAGVETQYF | TGCAGCGTTGAAGCGGGGGTGGAGACCCAGTACTTC
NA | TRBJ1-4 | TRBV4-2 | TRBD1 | CASSPLKGGGAANEKLFF | TGTGCCAGCAGCCCTCTAAAAGGAGGGGGCGCGGCTAATGAAAAACTGTTTTTT
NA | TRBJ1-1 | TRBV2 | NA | CASSGQRVRSTEAFF | TGTGCCAGCAGCGGACAGCGTGTGCGGAGCACTGAAGCTTTCTTT
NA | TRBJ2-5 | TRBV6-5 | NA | CASSNPQGNQETQYF | TGTGCCAGCAGTAATCCGCAGGGGAACCAAGAGACCCAGTACTTC
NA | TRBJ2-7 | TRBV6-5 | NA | CASSYSTGTSYEQYF | TGTGCCAGCAGTTACTCGACAGGGACTTCCTACGAGCAGTACTTC
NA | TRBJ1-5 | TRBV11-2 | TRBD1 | CASSLGTGPQPQHF | TGTGCCAGCAGCTTAGGGACAGGGCCTCAGCCCCAGCATTTT
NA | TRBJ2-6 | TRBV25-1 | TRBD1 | CASSGGRQGAGANVLTF | TGTGCCAGCAGTGGGGGACGACAGGGTGCTGGGGCCAACGTCCTGACTTTC
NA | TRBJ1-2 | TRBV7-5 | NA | CVRSARDREEGNYGYTF | TGTGTCAGAAGCGCCCGGGACAGGGAGGAAGGAAACTATGGCTACACCTTC
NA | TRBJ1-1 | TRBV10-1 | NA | CASSESTGKTEAFF | TGCGCCAGCAGTGAGTCCACAGGGAAAACTGAAGCTTTCTTT
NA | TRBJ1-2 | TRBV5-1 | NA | CASSLAVTEGYTF | TGCGCCAGCAGCTTGGCGGTGACGGAGGGCTACACCTTC
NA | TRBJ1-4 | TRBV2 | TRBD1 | CASLGDRERGNEKLFF | TGTGCCAGCCTCGGGGACAGGGAGAGGGGCAATGAAAAACTGTTTTTT
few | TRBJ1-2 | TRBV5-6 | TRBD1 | CASSLGTGGGGYTF | TGTGCCAGCAGCTTGGGAACAGGGGGCGGTGGCTACACCTTC
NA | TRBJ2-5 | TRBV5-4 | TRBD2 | CASSSGLAGGETQYF | TGTGCCAGCAGCTCGGGACTAGCGGGGGGGGAGACCCAGTACTTC
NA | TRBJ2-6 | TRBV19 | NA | CASSIIGGRGANVLTF | TGTGCCAGTAGTATAATCGGGGGGCGCGGGGCCAACGTCCTGACTTTC
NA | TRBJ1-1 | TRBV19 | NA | CASRFQGENTEAFF | TGTGCCAGTAGATTCCAGGGTGAGAACACTGAAGCTTTCTTT
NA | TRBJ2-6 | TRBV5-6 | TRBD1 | CASRPQGAGANVLTF | TGTGCCAGCAGACCCCAGGGGGCTGGGGCCAACGTCCTGACTTTC
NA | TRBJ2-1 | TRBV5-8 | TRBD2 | CASSPSRLAGLNEQFF | TGTGCCAGCAGCCCGAGCCGACTAGCGGGGTTGAATGAGCAGTTCTTC
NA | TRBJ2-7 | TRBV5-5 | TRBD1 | CASSSPGTGGSTYEQYF | TGTGCCAGCAGCTCCCCCGGGACAGGGGGTTCTACCTACGAGCAGTACTTC
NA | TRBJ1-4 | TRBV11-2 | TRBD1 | CASSLTGTGATNEKLFF | TGTGCCAGCAGCCTCACCGGGACAGGCGCAACTAATGAAAAACTGTTTTTT
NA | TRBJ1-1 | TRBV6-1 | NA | CASSEWPGGYGGNTEAFF | TGTGCCAGCAGTGAATGGCCCGGGGGTTATGGGGGGAACACTGAAGCTTTCTTT
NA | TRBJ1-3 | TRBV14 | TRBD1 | CASSTTGAPIYF | TGTGCCAGCAGCACGACAGGGGCCCCCATATATTTT